This entry concerns a single T cell receptor (beta chain). Its specificity is unknown. For every sample, some 9 x 10^4 TCR templates were assayed. Profiled with immunoSEQ multiplex PCR; TCRdb holds only in-frame clones, not every one. The table lists around 100,000 clones, around 90% of them singletons. CDR3 size: 13 residues. Trimming shortened V by 2 bases and J by 2 bases, and 7 bases separated the two germline ends. CDR1 is SGHNT, CDR2 YYREEE, per germline (reference sequence). The sample originates from a study of siplizumab effects on memory and regulatory T cells. Whole-study results and caveats: Proliferating Tregs' suppressive function in siplizumab cultures went unconfirmed. Apparently more diverse than memory cells, naive T cells also seemed major alloresponse contributors. Naive-or-memory phenotypes were unassignable for roughly 80-96% of proliferating CD4+ or CD8+ clones.

Sequenced: CD4+ T cells sorted from blood. The sequence derives from a human donor in good health. The chain carries TRBV5-4 and TRBJ1-2; D not resolved. The CDR3 sequence is CASSFGENYGYTF. The CDR3 DNA follows: TGTGCCAGCAGCTTTGGGGAAAACTATGGCTACACCTTC.